Below are 20 T cell receptor beta chains sequenced from a single sample in a study of cytomegalovirus exposure and HLA in healthy donors. The PCR was carried out with 60 Vbeta primers and 13 Jbeta primers. Method: immunoSEQ multiplex PCR; TCRdb's copy keeps in-frame clones and lacks some. Among about 110,000 clones listed, roughly four fifths were seen once. Material for sequencing was PBMCs. These TCRs come from a man aged 55 to 69 in good health and CMV-seronegative.

The rearrangement uses TRBV5-1 and TRBJ1-2; 7 bases agree with TRBD1. Losses at the gene ends were 4 bases for V and 4 bases for J; bases not matched to a gene: 10. The CDR3 contains 15 residues. Per germline, CDR1 SGHRS and CDR2 YFSETQ. The CDR3 region is CASSHNQGVGYGYTF. In DNA, the CDR3 is TGCGCCAGCAGCCACAATCAGGGGGTTGGCTATGGCTACACCTTC.

In DNA, the CDR3 is TGTGCCAGTTACCAGGGGGCTGGGGCCAACGTCCTGACTTTC. This gives the protein CASYQGAGANVLTF. This chain connects TRBV6-6 to TRBJ2-6; 7 nucleotides agree with TRBD1. This CDR3 comprises 14 residues. Trimming removed 9 bases from V and 2 bases from J; junction bases left unmatched: 4. The germline V gene encodes CDR1 MNHNY and CDR2 SVGAGI (reference sequence).

This rearrangement joins TRBV5-1 to TRBJ2-1; D remains unclear. The germline gives CDR1 SGHRS, CDR2 YFSETQ. Trimming removed 0 bases from V and 6 bases from J, with 7 bases in between. The CDR3 consists of 13 residues. Here the CDR3 reads CASSLVPSNEQFF. CDR3 DNA sequence: TGCGCCAGCAGCTTGGTGCCTAGCAATGAGCAGTTCTTC.

This chain uses TRBV30 with TRBJ1-4; TRBD1 matches 8 bases. In germline, CDR1 is GTSNPN, CDR2 SVGIG (reference sequence). Trimming at V came to 2 bases and at J to 2 bases, leaving 1 base not matched to a gene. CDR3 length: 14 amino acids. CDR3 DNA: TGTGCCTGGAGTCGGGACAGGACTAATGAAAAACTGTTTTTT. As protein: CAWSRDRTNEKLFF.

This chain joins TRBV29-1 and TRBJ1-1, with 8 bases matching TRBD1. Germline V gene sequence: CDR1 SQVTM, CDR2 ANQGSEA. The CDR3 has 14 amino acids. After removal of 4 bases from V and 4 bases from J, the junction contained 8 bases not matched to a gene. CDR3 loop: CSVARLTGGTEAFF. The CDR3 DNA reads TGCAGCGTTGCCCGACTCACAGGGGGCACTGAAGCTTTCTTT.

The chain uses TRBV7-2 and TRBJ2-7; 8 positions agree with TRBD1. The ends lost 2 bases at V and 5 bases at J; junction bases unmatched: 5. Germline V gene data show CDR1 as SGHTA and CDR2 as FQGNSA. The CDR3 sequence is 14 residues long. The CDR3 DNA follows: TGTGCCAGCAGCTTATTGGCAGGGGGCCACGAGCAGTACGTC. Translated: CASSLLAGGHEQYV.

The chain uses TRBV28 and TRBJ2-1; tentatively, D is TRBD2 (5 bases). CDR1 is MDHEN, CDR2 SYDVKM, per germline. This CDR3 has 15 amino acids. V was pared by 3 bases and J by 6 bases, with 15 bases between. The CDR3 DNA is TGTGCCAGCAGTTTCGTCAGGACTCTCATCAATGAGCAGTTCTTC. Translation gives CASSFVRTLINEQFF.

The rearrangement links TRBV7-2 to TRBJ2-5, with unresolved D. The CDR3 spans 14 residues. Trimming left V 1 base short and J 2 bases short, with 8 bases between. Germline V lookup: CDR1 SGHTA, CDR2 FQGNSA. The DNA of the CDR3 is TGTGCCAGCAGCTTAGTCGTACAGCAAGAGACCCAGTACTTC. Its protein is CASSLVVQQETQYF. The full variable domain, its missing parts supplied by reference TRBV7-2 and TRBJ2-5, is GAGVSQSPSNKVTEKGKDVELRCDPISGHTALYWYRQSLGQGLEFLIYFQGNSAPDKSGLPSDRFSAERTGGSVSTLTIQRTQQEDSAVYLCASSLVVQQETQYFGPGTRLLVL.

This clone was seen only a few times. The chain is built from TRBV25-1 and TRBJ1-2; 9 positions agree with TRBD1. Losses at the gene ends were 6 bases for V and 2 bases for J; bases not matched to a gene: 4. The CDR3 is 14 residues long. CDR1 and CDR2 (germline): MGHDK, SYGVNS. The CDR3 nucleotides read TGTGCCAGCAGCAGACAGGGGGTGAACTATGGCTACACCTTC. Translating gives CASSRQGVNYGYTF.

The chain is built from TRBV4-1 and TRBJ1-2; D remains ambiguous. This CDR3 spans 13 amino acids. Trimming took off 1 base at V and 4 bases at J, with 7 bases between the two ends. CDR1 MGHRA and CDR2 YSYEKL come from the germline V gene. The CDR3 here is CASSQGHSYGYTF. In nucleotides, the CDR3 is TGCGCCAGCAGCCAAGGACATAGCTATGGCTACACCTTC.

The chain combines TRBV7-9 with TRBJ2-7; 9 bases line up with TRBD1. The CDR3 consists of 14 residues. Germline V gene data show CDR1 as SEHNR and CDR2 as FQNEAQ (reference sequence). V was pared by 0 bases and J by 6 bases, with 3 bases of the junction left unmatched. The CDR3 here is CASSLARTGVEQYF. In nucleotides, the CDR3 is TGTGCCAGCAGCTTAGCGAGGACAGGGGTCGAGCAGTACTTC.

The chain combines TRBV19 with TRBJ1-2; maybe TRBD1 (6 bases). The CDR3 has 14 amino acids. Looked up from germline, CDR1 is LNHDA and CDR2 is SQIVND (reference sequence). V gave up 5 bases and J gave up 4 bases, with 14 bases separating them. The CDR3 sequence is CASSPPGHGYGYTF. The CDR3 region has the DNA TGTGCCAGTAGTCCACCGGGACACGGCTATGGCTACACCTTC.

This clone was found a few times. The V and J genes are TRBV6-5 and TRBJ1-2, with D uncertain. V gave up 5 bases and J gave up 0 bases, with 7 bases separating them. The CDR3 has 13 amino acids. CDR1 is MNHEY and CDR2 is SVGAGI in the germline V gene. CDR3 nucleotide sequence: TGTGCCAGCAGTACCACAGCTAACTATGGCTACACCTTC. The encoded protein is CASSTTANYGYTF.

V is TRBV6-4 and J is TRBJ1-1, with D maybe TRBD1 (6 bases). Germline V gene lookup returns CDR1 MRHNA and CDR2 SNTAGT. V lost 2 bases, J lost 5 bases, and 12 bases lay in between. This CDR3 spans 14 amino acids. CDR3 bases: TGTGCCAGCAGTGACGGGGCAGGGGTGACTGAAGCTTTCTTT. Translated: CASSDGAGVTEAFF.

This clone was observed once. The chain employs TRBV19 and TRBJ2-6; D perhaps matches TRBD1 (6 bases). Germline values: CDR1 LNHDA, CDR2 SQIVND (reference sequence). V lost 3 bases and J 1 base, leaving 7 bases between the germline ends. The CDR3 has 15 residues. CDR3 in amino acids: CASSMRGSGANVLTF. CDR3 in DNA: TGTGCCAGTAGTATGAGGGGGTCTGGGGCCAACGTCCTGACTTTC.

The J gene is TRBJ2-5, the V gene TRBV19; 10 nucleotides line up with TRBD1. This CDR3 has 16 amino acids. J was trimmed by 2 bases and V by 5 bases; bases with no gene match: 8. The germline V gene encodes CDR1 LNHDA and CDR2 SQIVND (reference sequence). The CDR3 DNA reads as TGTGCCAGTAGTGCCGCCGGGACAGGGGTACAAGAGACCCAGTACTTC. Translating gives CASSAAGTGVQETQYF.

This sequence joins TRBV9 and TRBJ1-1, with D possibly matching TRBD1 (6 bases). The CDR3 is made up of 14 amino acids. Germline V gives CDR1 SGDLS, CDR2 YYNGEE. Trimming removed 6 bases at V and 0 bases at J, with 12 bases between. CDR3 residues: CASTLGHLNTEAFF. CDR3 nucleotides: TGTGCCAGCACCCTGGGACACCTGAACACTGAAGCTTTCTTT.

The genes are TRBV6-6 and TRBJ1-5; D is possibly TRBD1 (5 bases). This CDR3 is built from 14 residues. V gave up 7 bases and J gave up 4 bases, with 14 bases separating them. Germline assignment: CDR1 MNHNY and CDR2 SVGAGI (reference sequence). The CDR3 protein is CASTVREGNQPQHF. The CDR3 DNA sequence: TGTGCCAGCACAGTCAGGGAGGGGAATCAGCCCCAGCATTTT.

V usage is TRBV6-4 and J usage is TRBJ1-3; TRBD1 aligns across 7 bases. Losses at the gene ends were 6 bases for V and 5 bases for J; bases not matched to a gene: 7. This CDR3 contains 14 residues. Germline assignment: CDR1 MRHNA and CDR2 SNTAGT. In DNA form, the CDR3 reads TGTGCCAGCAGGACCCCAGGGGGAAGAAACACCATATATTTT. Protein: CASRTPGGRNTIYF.

The chain uses TRBV7-7 and TRBJ2-1, with TRBD2 identical over 7 bases. There are 14 residues in the CDR3. V was pared by 1 base and J by 10 bases, with 7 bases of the junction left unmatched. CDR1 and CDR2 (germline): SSHAT, FNYEAQ (reference sequence). For the CDR3, the DNA is TGTGCCAGCAGCTTAGAGAGACTAGCCGGGGAGCAGTTCTTC. It specifies CASSLERLAGEQFF.